This T cell receptor (beta chain) was obtained from a study of T-cell memory formation after mild COVID-19. TCRdb fed the 5' RACE reads into MiXCR, producing one record per CDR3 protein. The sample gives about 340,000 distinct CDR3 sequences, about a sixth of which show up once; approximately 20% is in the top ten. Study outcomes and limitations: Later expanders leaned CD4+, whereas clones that contracted between day 15 and 85 were balanced CD4/CD8. Clones from the second wave (peaking day 37) had unconfirmed SARS-CoV-2 specificity.

This clonotype was seen more than once but under ten times. As yet, its antigen is unknown. The V gene lost 2 bases and the J gene lost 5 bases, with 15 bases spanning the gap. Germline CDR1 MGHRA, CDR2 YSYEKL. This CDR3 comprises 15 residues. J is TRBJ1-1 and V is TRBV4-1, with D perhaps TRBD1 (5 bases). The sequencing input was PBMCs or a T cell subset sorted from them (not recorded which). This TCR derives from a man aged 18 to 30 who had mild COVID-19 (a few samples of this study predate the infection). Cell type and time point are not known. The CDR3 DNA reads TGCGCCAGCAGCCAATTAATTGGGGGAAGTACTGAAGCTTTCTTT. Translated: CASSQLIGGSTEAFF.